A selection of T cell receptor beta chains follows, all from one sample in a study of a mutant IDH1 vaccine in newly diagnosed glioma. Sequenced by immunoSEQ multiplex PCR; TCRdb stores in-frame clones only, minus some. Here the sample spans about 33,000 clones, 75% to 90% being singletons. This specimen consisted of PBMCs, obtained from a glioma patient treated with radiotherapy, temozolomide or both. All receptors derive from a woman aged 40-49 years with glioma. Both conserved end residues are part of each CDR3. D genes are given only for firm matches. Where a row states a size, it is once, few, many or the class of an expanded clone; other rows omit it.

j_call clone_size v_call cdr3_length d_call cdr3_aa cdr3_nt
TRBJ1-1 - TRBV6-5 14 TRBD1 CASSWDRRNTEAFF TGTGCCAGCAGTTGGGACAGGAGGAACACTGAAGCTTTCTTT
TRBJ2-1 - TRBV7-9 14 - CASSSPRNYNEQFF TGTGCCAGCAGCTCCCCCCGCAATTACAATGAGCAGTTCTTC
TRBJ1-1 - TRBV2 13 - CASSYGRYTEAFF TGTGCCAGCAGTTATGGCCGTTACACTGAAGCTTTCTTT
TRBJ2-1 - TRBV5-1 16 TRBD2 CASSPLTSGRGGEQFF TGCGCCAGCAGCCCGCTGACTAGCGGGAGGGGCGGTGAGCAGTTCTTC
TRBJ1-2 - TRBV10-1 12 - CASSAGAYGYTF TGCGCCAGCAGTGCGGGAGCCTATGGCTACACCTTC
TRBJ1-2 once TRBV5-6 17 TRBD1 CASSPTKNRGVDYGYTF TGTGCCAGCAGCCCTACCAAGAACAGGGGGGTCGACTATGGCTACACCTTC
TRBJ2-7 - TRBV6-6 15 TRBD1 CASSYSPGQGSEQYF TGTGCCAGCAGTTACTCGCCGGGACAGGGGAGCGAGCAGTACTTC
TRBJ1-1 - TRBV6-5 13 - CASSYGSMAYAFF TGTGCCAGCAGTTACGGCTCCATGGCCTACGCTTTCTTT
TRBJ1-1 - TRBV27 15 - CASSLGWGARSEAFF TGTGCCAGCAGTTTAGGGTGGGGGGCGCGGTCTGAAGCTTTCTTT
TRBJ2-3 - TRBV30 15 - CAWRQDLGPADTQYF TGTGCCTGGAGACAGGACCTAGGACCAGCAGATACGCAGTATTTT
TRBJ2-3 - TRBV25-1 17 - CASAETNWGADTDTQYF TGTGCCAGCGCCGAAACGAATTGGGGGGCGGACACAGATACGCAGTATTTT
TRBJ1-1 - TRBV10-3 13 - CAISLHENTEAFF TGTGCCATCAGCCTACACGAGAACACTGAAGCTTTCTTT
TRBJ1-4 - TRBV5-1 15 - CASSSTGGAAEKLFF TGCGCCAGCAGCTCAACAGGAGGTGCGGCTGAAAAACTGTTTTTT
TRBJ2-7 - TRBV5-5 15 - CASSLQVSSSYEQYF TGTGCCAGCAGCTTGCAGGTCTCGAGCTCCTACGAGCAGTACTTC
TRBJ1-1 - TRBV7-8 17 TRBD1 CASSWRGTGLGNTEAFF TGTGCCAGCAGCTGGAGGGGGACAGGGTTAGGGAACACTGAAGCTTTCTTT